The entry that follows covers one T cell receptor (beta chain) sequence. Using immunoSEQ multiplex PCR, the repertoire was profiled, and TCRdb retains in-frame clones only, with some absent. The sample shows fewer than 70,000 clones, around 90% of them seen only once. The entry originates in a study of OX40 agonist ivuxolimab in advanced cancers. Germline V gene data show CDR1 as MNHNS and CDR2 as SASEGT. This CDR3 comprises 15 residues. The J segment lost 3 bases and the V segment lost 6 bases, leaving 10 bases of the junction unmatched. The chain joins TRBV6-1 to TRBJ1-1; 7 bases are shared with TRBD1. This sample comprised CD4+ or CD8+ T cells sorted from blood, obtained in a trial of the OX40 agonist ivuxolimab. The TCR comes from an adult with an advanced solid tumor such as melanoma, head and neck, liver or kidney cancer. CDR3 coding DNA: TGTGCCAGCAGGGGACAGTTCCTTACCTACACTGAAGCTTTCTTT. Its translation: CASRGQFLTYTEAFF.